The 10 T cell receptor beta chains in this list originate from one sample, sequenced in a study of T cell repertoires in cytomegalovirus infection. These TCRs are of unknown antigen specificity. TCRdb reanalysed the reads using MiXCR and keeps one entry per CDR3 protein. The data hold roughly 500,000 distinct CDR3 sequences, with about 42% observed a single time. The sample here was cultured PBMCs, taken from culture after CMV antigen stimulation. The receptor set was obtained from a human donor in good health (CMV status not recorded). Some clones in this sample may be carry-over from other donors' samples.

V usage is TRBV6-2 or TRBV6-3 and J usage is TRBJ1-1; TRBD1 is a possible D gene (6 bases). Trimming pared 6 bases from V and 4 bases from J, leaving 12 bases between. The CDR3 is 13 residues long. The germline V gene has CDR1 MNHEY and CDR2 SVGEGT. The CDR3 region is CASRGGGGTEAFF. The DNA of the CDR3 is TGTGCCAGCAGAGGAGGGGGGGGCACTGAAGCTTTCTTT.

This clonotype was found a few times. This chain links TRBV19 with TRBJ1-4; TRBD1 might be the D (5 bases). The CDR3 spans 14 residues. CDR1 is LNHDA, CDR2 SQIVND, per germline (reference sequence). V was shortened by 8 bases and J by 0 bases, with 10 bases between the two germline ends. The CDR3 region has the DNA TGTGCCAGTGGGACCCGTGCAACTAATGAAAAACTGTTTTTT. Its translation is CASGTRATNEKLFF.

This clonotype was counted a single time. The V gene is TRBV5-1, the J gene TRBJ2-5; unclear D gene. V lost 0 bases and J lost 0, with 6 bases in between. Germline values: CDR1 SGHRS, CDR2 YFSETQ. The CDR3 totals 14 residues. CDR3 DNA sequence: TGCGCCAGCAGCTTGGACGGAAACCAAGAGACCCAGTACTTC. Its protein product is CASSLDGNQETQYF.

The CDR3 DNA reads TGTGCCAGCAGCTTACTCCAGGCTGTCCAAGAGACCCAGTACTTC. As protein: CASSLLQAVQETQYF. The chain is built from TRBV7-9 and TRBJ2-5; the D is unclear. Germline values: CDR1 SEHNR, CDR2 FQNEAQ (reference sequence). The CDR3 runs 15 residues. The V end was cut by 2 bases, the J end by 1 base, with 11 bases between.

This chain connects TRBV7-6 to TRBJ2-5; the D call may be TRBD1 or TRBD2 (6 bases each). Germline assignment: CDR1 SGHVS and CDR2 FNYEAQ. V was clipped by 2 bases and J by 7 bases, with 20 bases between them. This CDR3 is 16 amino acids long. The CDR3 region is CASSLSRGRGIATQYF. CDR3 nucleotide sequence: TGTGCCAGCAGCTTAAGTCGGGGGCGGGGTATAGCGACCCAGTACTTC.

The V and J genes are TRBV7-9 and TRBJ2-7, with a tentative D call TRBD2 (7 bases). Trimming removed 7 bases at V and 2 bases at J, with 15 bases between. CDR1 SEHNR and CDR2 FQNEAQ come from the germline V gene (reference sequence). The CDR3 covers 14 residues. The CDR3 is CASNPGAGAYEQYF. CDR3 sequence (DNA): TGTGCCAGCAACCCGGGGGCGGGAGCCTACGAGCAGTACTTC.

CDR3 protein: CASSSPAGGNGYTF. CDR3 in DNA: TGTGCCAGCAGCTCGCCGGCTGGGGGGAATGGCTACACCTTC. The chain has TRBV7-2 and TRBJ1-2; D may be TRBD1 (5 bases). The V gene lost 4 bases and the J gene lost 6 bases, with 15 bases spanning the gap. In germline, CDR1 is SGHTA, CDR2 FQGNSA. The CDR3 sequence is 14 residues long.

For this clonotype: An end of the junction does not agree with germline; a read error may underlie this. The chain employs TRBV7-3 and TRBJ2-5; D remains unclear. The CDR3 sequence is 14 residues long. The germline gives CDR1 SGHTA, CDR2 FQGTGA. Here the CDR3 reads CASRSEVSQETKYF. DNA for the CDR3: TGTGCCAGCAGGTCAGAGGTTTCCCAAGAGACCAAGTACTTC.

J is TRBJ1-5 and V is TRBV20-1; D ambiguous. Trimming removed 3 bases at V and 5 bases at J, with 11 bases between. Germline V lookup: CDR1 DFQATT, CDR2 SNEGSKA (reference sequence). The CDR3 has 13 residues. The CDR3 region is CSASPAGHQPQHF. In DNA, the CDR3 is TGCAGTGCTAGCCCCGCGGGCCATCAGCCCCAGCATTTT.

The chain is built from TRBV2 and TRBJ1-5; D is undetermined. V was clipped by 4 bases and J by 7 bases, with 17 bases between them. CDR1 and CDR2 (germline): SNHLY, FYNNEI. This CDR3 is 15 amino acids long. CDR3 sequence (DNA): TGTGCCAGCAGTGTGCAGATGGTGCGAGGGCAGCCCCAGCATTTT. Translating gives CASSVQMVRGQPQHF. Drawing the rest from reference TRBV2 and TRBJ1-5, the complete variable domain is EPEVTQTPSHQVTQMGQEVILRCVPISNHLYFYWYRQILGQKVEFLVSFYNNEISEKSEIFDDQFSVERPDGSNFTLKIRSTKLEDSAMYFCASSVQMVRGQPQHFGDGTRLSIL.